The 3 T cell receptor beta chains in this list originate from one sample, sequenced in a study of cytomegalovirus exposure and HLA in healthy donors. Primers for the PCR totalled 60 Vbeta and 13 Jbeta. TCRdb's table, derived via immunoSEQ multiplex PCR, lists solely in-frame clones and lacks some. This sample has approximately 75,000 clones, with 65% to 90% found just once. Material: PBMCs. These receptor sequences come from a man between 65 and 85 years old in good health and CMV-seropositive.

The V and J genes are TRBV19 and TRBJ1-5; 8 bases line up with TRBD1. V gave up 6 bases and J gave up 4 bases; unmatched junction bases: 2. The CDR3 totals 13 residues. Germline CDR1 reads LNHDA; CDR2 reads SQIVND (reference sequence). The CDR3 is CASRRQGNQPQHF. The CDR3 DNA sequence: TGTGCCAGTAGAAGACAGGGGAATCAGCCCCAGCATTTT.

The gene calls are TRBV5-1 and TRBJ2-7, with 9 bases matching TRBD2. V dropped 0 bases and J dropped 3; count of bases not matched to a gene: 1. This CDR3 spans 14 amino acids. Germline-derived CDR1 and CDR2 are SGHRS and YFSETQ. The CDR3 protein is CASSLVAGDYEQYF. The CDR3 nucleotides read TGCGCCAGCAGCTTGGTAGCGGGAGACTACGAGCAGTACTTC. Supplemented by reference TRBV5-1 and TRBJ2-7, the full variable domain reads KAGVTQTPRYLIKTRGQQVTLSCSPISGHRSVSWYQQTPGQGLQFLFEYFSETQRNKGNFPGRFSGRQFSNSRSEMNVSTLELGDSALYLCASSLVAGDYEQYFGPGTRLTVT.

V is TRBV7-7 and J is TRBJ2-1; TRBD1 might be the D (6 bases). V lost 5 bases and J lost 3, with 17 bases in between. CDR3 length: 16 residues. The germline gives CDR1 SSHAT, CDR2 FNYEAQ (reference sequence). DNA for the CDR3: TGTGCCAGCAGCCAAACCGGACAGTCCCACTACAATGAGCAGTTCTTC. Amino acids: CASSQTGQSHYNEQFF.